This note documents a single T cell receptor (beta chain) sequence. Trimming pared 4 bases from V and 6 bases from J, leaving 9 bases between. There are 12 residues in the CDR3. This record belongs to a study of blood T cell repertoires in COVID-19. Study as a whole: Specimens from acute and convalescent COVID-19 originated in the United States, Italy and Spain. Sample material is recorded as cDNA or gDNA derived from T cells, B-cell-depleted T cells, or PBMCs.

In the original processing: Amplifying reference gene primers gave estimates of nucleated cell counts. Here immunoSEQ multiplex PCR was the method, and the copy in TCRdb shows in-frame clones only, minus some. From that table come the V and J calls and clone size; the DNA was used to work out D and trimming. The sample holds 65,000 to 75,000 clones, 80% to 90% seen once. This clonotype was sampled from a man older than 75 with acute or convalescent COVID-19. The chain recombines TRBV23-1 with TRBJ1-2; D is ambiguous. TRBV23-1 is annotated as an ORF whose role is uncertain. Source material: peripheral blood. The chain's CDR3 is CASSLRSDGYTF. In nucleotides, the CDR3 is TGCGCCAGCAGTCTCCGGAGTGATGGCTACACCTTC.